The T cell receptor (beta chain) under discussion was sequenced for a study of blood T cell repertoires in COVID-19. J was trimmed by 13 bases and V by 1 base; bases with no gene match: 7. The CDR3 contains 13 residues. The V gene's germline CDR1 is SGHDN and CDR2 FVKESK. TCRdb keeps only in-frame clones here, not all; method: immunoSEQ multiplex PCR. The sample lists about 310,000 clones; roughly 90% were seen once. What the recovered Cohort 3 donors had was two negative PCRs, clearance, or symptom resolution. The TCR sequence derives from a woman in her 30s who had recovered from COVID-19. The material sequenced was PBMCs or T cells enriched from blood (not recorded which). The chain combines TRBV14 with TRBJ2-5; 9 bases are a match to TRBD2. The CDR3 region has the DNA TGTGCCAGCAGCCAAGTTTCTAGCGGGAAACTGTACTTC. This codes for CASSQVSSGKLYF.